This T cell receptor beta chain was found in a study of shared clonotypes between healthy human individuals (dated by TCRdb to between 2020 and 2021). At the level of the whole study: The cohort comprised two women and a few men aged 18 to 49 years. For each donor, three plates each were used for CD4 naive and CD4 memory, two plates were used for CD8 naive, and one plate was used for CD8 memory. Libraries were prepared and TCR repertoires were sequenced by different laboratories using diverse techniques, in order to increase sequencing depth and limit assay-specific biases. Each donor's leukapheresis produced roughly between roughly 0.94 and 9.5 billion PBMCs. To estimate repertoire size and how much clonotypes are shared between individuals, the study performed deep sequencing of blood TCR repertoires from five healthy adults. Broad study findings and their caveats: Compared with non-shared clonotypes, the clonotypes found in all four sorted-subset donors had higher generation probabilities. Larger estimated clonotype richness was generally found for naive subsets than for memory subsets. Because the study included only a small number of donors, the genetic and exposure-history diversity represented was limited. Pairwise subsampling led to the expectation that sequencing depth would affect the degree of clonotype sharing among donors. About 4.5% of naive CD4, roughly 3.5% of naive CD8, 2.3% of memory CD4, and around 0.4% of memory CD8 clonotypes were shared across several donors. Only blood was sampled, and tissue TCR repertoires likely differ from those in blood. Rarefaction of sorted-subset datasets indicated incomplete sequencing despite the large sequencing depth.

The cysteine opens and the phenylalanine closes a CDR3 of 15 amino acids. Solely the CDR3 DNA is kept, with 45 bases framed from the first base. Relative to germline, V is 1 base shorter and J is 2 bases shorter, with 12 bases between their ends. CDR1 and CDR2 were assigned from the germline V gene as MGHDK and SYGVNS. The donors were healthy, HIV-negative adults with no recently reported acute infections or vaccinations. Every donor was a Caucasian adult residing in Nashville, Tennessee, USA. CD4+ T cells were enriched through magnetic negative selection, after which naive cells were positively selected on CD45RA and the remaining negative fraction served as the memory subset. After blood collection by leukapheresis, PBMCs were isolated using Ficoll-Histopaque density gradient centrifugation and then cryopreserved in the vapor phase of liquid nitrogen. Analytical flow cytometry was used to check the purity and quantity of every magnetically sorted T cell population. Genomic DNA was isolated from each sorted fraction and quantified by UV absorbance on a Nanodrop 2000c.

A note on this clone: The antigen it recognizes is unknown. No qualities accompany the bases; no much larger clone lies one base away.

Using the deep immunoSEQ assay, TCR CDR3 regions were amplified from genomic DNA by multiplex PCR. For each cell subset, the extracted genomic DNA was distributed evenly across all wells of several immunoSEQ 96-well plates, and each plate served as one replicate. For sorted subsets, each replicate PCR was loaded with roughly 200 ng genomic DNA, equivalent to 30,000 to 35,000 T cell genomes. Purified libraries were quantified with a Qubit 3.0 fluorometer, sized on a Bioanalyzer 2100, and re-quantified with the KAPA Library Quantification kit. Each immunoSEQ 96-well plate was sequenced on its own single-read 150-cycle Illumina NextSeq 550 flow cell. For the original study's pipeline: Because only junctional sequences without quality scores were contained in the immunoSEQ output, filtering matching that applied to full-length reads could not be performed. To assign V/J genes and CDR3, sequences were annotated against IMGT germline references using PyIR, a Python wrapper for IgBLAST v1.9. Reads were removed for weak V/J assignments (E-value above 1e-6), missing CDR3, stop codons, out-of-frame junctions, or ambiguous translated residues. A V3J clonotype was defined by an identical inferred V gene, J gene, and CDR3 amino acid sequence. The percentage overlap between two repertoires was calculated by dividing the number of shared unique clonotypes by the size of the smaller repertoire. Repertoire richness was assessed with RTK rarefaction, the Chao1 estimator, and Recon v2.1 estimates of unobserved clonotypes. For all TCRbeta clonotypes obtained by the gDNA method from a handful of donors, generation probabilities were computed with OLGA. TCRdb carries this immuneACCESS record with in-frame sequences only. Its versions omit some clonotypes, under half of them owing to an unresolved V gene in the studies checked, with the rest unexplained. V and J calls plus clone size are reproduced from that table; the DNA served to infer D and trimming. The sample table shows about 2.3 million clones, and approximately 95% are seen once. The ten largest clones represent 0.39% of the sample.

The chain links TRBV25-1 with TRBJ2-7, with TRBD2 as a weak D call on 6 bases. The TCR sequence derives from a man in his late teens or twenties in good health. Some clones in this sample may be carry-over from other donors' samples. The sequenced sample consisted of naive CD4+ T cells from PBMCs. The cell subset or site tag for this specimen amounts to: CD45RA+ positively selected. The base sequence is TGTGCCAGCAGTGAATTCCGGGGGAACACCTACGAGCAGTACTTC. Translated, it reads CASSEFRGNTYEQYF.